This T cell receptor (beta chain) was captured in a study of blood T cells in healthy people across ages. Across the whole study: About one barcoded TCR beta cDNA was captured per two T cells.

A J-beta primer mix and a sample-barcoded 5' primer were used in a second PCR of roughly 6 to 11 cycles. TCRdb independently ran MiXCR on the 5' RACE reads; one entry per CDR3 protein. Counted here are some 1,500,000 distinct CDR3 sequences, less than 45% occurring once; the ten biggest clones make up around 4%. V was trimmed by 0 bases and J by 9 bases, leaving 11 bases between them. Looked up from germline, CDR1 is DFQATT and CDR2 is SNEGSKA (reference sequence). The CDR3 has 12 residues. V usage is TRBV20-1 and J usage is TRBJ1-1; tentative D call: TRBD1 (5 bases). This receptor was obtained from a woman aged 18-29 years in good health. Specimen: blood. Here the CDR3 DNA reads TGCAGTGCTAGAGATGGGACGGCTCAAGCTTTCTTT. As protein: CSARDGTAQAFF.